The next 18 T cell receptor beta chains were all read from a single sample in a study of cytomegalovirus exposure and HLA in healthy donors. PCR amplification relied on 60 Vbeta primers (plus 13 Jbeta primers). Data came from immunoSEQ multiplex PCR; TCRdb stores just in-frame clones and leaves some out. The sample lists about 160,000 clones, around 80% occurring once. The sample was PBMCs. The receptors were sampled from a man younger than 40 in good health and CMV-seronegative.

This sequence joins TRBV11-3 and TRBJ2-7, with 9 nucleotides matching TRBD1. The CDR3 covers 14 residues. V shed 5 bases and J 2 bases; nucleotides not matched to a gene: 4. CDR1 SGHNT and CDR2 YENEEA come from the germline V gene. Written as DNA, the CDR3 is TGTGCCAGCAGCATGGGACAGGGAGCCTACGAGCAGTACTTC. This translates into CASSMGQGAYEQYF.

This clone has at least ten counts. This specimen includes other DNA sequences encoding the same CDR3. The genes are TRBV5-5 and TRBJ1-5; a possible D gene is TRBD1 (6 bases). The CDR3 covers 14 residues. Trimming shortened V by 2 bases and J by 4 bases, and 10 bases separated the two germline ends. Germline V lookup: CDR1 SGHKS, CDR2 YYEKEE (reference sequence). This chain's CDR3 is CASSLGQNNQPQHF. The CDR3 coding sequence is TGTGCCAGCAGCTTAGGACAGAATAATCAGCCCCAGCATTTT.

The V call is TRBV5-1, the J call TRBJ2-7, with D perhaps TRBD1 (5 bases). Germline CDR1 reads SGHRS; CDR2 reads YFSETQ. V lost 7 bases and J lost 1, with 9 bases in between. CDR3 length: 12 residues. Here the CDR3 DNA reads TGCGCCAGCGGGGCAGGGTCCTACGAGCAGTACTTC. Protein: CASGAGSYEQYF.

The sample holds a few counts of this clone. This chain connects TRBV30 to TRBJ1-2; no clear D. The CDR3 has 14 amino acids. The V end lost 1 base, the J end lost 4 bases, and 13 bases lay between the germline ends. Germline V lookup: CDR1 GTSNPN, CDR2 SVGIG (reference sequence). The CDR3 coding sequence is TGTGCCTGGAGTGCAGGACTGGGGTCCTATGGCTACACCTTC. Its translation is CAWSAGLGSYGYTF.

The sample holds one count of this clone. The chain recombines TRBV19 with TRBJ2-5; 14 bases map to TRBD2. The CDR3 runs to 15 residues. Unmatched junction bases numbered 4, after V lost 5 bases and J lost 5 bases. Germline CDR1 LNHDA, CDR2 SQIVND (reference sequence). This chain's CDR3 is CASSGRTSGRETQYF. CDR3 nucleotide sequence: TGTGCCAGTAGTGGACGGACTAGCGGGAGGGAGACCCAGTACTTC.

This clone has just one count. The CDR3 DNA reads as TGCGCCAGCAGCTCCCGCGTCTCTGGGGCCAACGTCCTGACTTTC. It codes for CASSSRVSGANVLTF. This chain connects TRBV5-1 to TRBJ2-6; D gene ambiguous. The CDR3 loop spans 15 amino acids. Trimming removed 3 bases from V and 0 bases from J, with 7 bases in between. Germline-derived CDR1 and CDR2 are SGHRS and YFSETQ.

V is TRBV5-1 and J is TRBJ2-7; D possibly corresponds to TRBD1 (5 bases). Trimming left V 0 bases short and J 3 bases short, with 10 bases between. This CDR3 comprises 14 residues. Germline CDR1 and CDR2: SGHRS and YFSETQ. As DNA, the CDR3 is TGCGCCAGCAGCTTGGTGGGCAGGGACTACGAGCAGTACTTC. Translated: CASSLVGRDYEQYF.

V gene TRBV6-4 combines with J gene TRBJ2-3; TRBD2 agrees at 12 bases. Unmatched junction bases numbered 7, after V lost 6 bases and J lost 3 bases. This CDR3 comprises 16 residues. Germline V gene sequence: CDR1 MRHNA, CDR2 SNTAGT. CDR3 region: CASSSTSGRGTDTQYF. In DNA form, the CDR3 reads TGTGCCAGCAGCTCGACTAGCGGGAGAGGAACAGATACGCAGTATTTT.

The CDR3 DNA reads TGTGCCAGCAGGGGGCGGTCTAACTATGGCTACACCTTC. Its protein is CASRGRSNYGYTF. V gene TRBV2 combines with J gene TRBJ1-2; D is possibly TRBD1 (5 bases). V lost 6 bases, J lost 0 bases, and 8 bases lay in between. This CDR3 contains 13 residues. CDR1 is SNHLY and CDR2 is FYNNEI in the germline V gene.

The chain carries TRBV6-1 and TRBJ1-6, with 7 bases lining up with TRBD1. The CDR3 spans 13 residues. Unmatched junction bases numbered 4, after V lost 1 base and J lost 13 bases. Germline values: CDR1 MNHNS, CDR2 SASEGT. CDR3 sequence reads: CASSEGPGGPLHF. The CDR3 nucleotides are TGTGCCAGCAGTGAAGGGCCAGGGGGGCCCCTCCACTTT.

This clone was seen once. This chain links TRBV11-2 with TRBJ2-3; perhaps TRBD1 as D (5 bases). From germline, CDR1 is SGHAT and CDR2 FQNNGV. Trimming removed 0 bases at V and 11 bases at J, with 15 bases between. CDR3 length: 14 amino acids. The CDR3 DNA reads TGTGCCAGCAGCTTAGAAGGGGTCCACCTGCAGCAGTATTTT. This translates into CASSLEGVHLQQYF. Supplemented by reference TRBV11-2 and TRBJ2-3, the full variable domain reads EAGVAQSPRYKIIEKRQSVAFWCNPISGHATLYWYQQILGQGPKLLIQFQNNGVVDDSQLPKDRFSAERLKGVDSTLKIQPAKLEDSAVYLCASSLEGVHLQQYFGPGTRLTVL.

J is TRBJ2-3 and V is TRBV28; 11 bases match TRBD1. V shed 5 bases and J 5 bases; nucleotides not matched to a gene: 6. Per germline, CDR1 MDHEN and CDR2 SYDVKM. The CDR3 covers 15 residues. The DNA for the CDR3 is TGTGCCAGCAGTCCGCCGGGACAGGGGGGAGATACGCAGTATTTT. Protein sequence: CASSPPGQGGDTQYF.

This chain connects TRBV6-6 to TRBJ2-1; a possible D gene is TRBD2 (6 bases). Looked up from germline, CDR1 is MNHNY and CDR2 is SVGAGI (reference sequence). There are 16 residues in the CDR3. Trimming left V 0 bases short and J 0 bases short, with 9 bases between. The chain's CDR3 is CASSYSRDFSYNEQFF. The DNA of the CDR3 is TGTGCCAGCAGTTACTCGAGGGACTTCTCCTACAATGAGCAGTTCTTC.

This clone was seen only a few times. The V call is TRBV7-9, the J call TRBJ2-1; perhaps TRBD2 as D (6 bases). V dropped 6 bases and J dropped 8 bases, with 20 bases sitting between them. CDR3 length: 15 residues. Looked up from germline, CDR1 is SEHNR and CDR2 is FQNEAQ (reference sequence). DNA for the CDR3: TGTGCCAGCAGTTTCGAGGGACTCTCCAGTGATGAGCAGTTCTTC. This gives the protein CASSFEGLSSDEQFF. Together with reference TRBV7-9 and TRBJ2-1, the CDR3 gives the full variable domain: DTGVSQNPRHKITKRGQNVTFRCDPISEHNRLYWYRQTLGQGPEFLTYFQNEAQLEKSRLLSDRFSAERPKGSFSTLEIQRTEQGDSAMYLCASSFEGLSSDEQFFGPGTRLTVL.

The genes are TRBV9 and TRBJ2-1; TRBD2 is a possible D gene (5 bases). The CDR3 consists of 17 residues. Between the trimmed V and J ends, which lost 3 bases and 0 bases, there was a span of 16 bases. CDR1 and CDR2 from the germline V gene are SGDLS and YYNGEE. The CDR3 reads CASSGGSLASSYNEQFF. CDR3 nucleotides: TGTGCCAGCAGCGGAGGCTCGCTAGCTAGCTCCTACAATGAGCAGTTCTTC.

In DNA form, the CDR3 reads TGTGCCAGCAGCTTATATCAGGACATCCCCGGCTACACCTTC. Its protein product is CASSLYQDIPGYTF. The J gene is TRBJ1-2, the V gene TRBV7-2, with D tentatively TRBD1 (5 bases). CDR1 and CDR2 (germline): SGHTA, FQGNSA. CDR3 length: 14 amino acids. V lost 2 bases, J lost 8 bases, and 15 bases lay in between.

This CDR3 is CASSTAGGPNYEQYF. The CDR3, as DNA: TGTGCCAGCAGCACCGCGGGAGGGCCGAACTACGAGCAGTACTTC. The genes are TRBV6-1 and TRBJ2-7; 9 positions agree with TRBD2. CDR1 and CDR2 (germline): MNHNS, SASEGT. The CDR3 loop spans 15 amino acids. The J segment lost 3 bases and the V segment lost 6 bases, leaving 9 bases of the junction unmatched.

The V gene is TRBV7-3, the J gene TRBJ1-2, with TRBD1 matching 7 bases. Germline V CDR1 and CDR2: SGHTA, FQGTGA. With 4 bases clipped from V and 5 bases from J, the junction kept 7 bases outside the gene matches. The CDR3 has 14 amino acids. CDR3 bases: TGTGCCAGCAGCTCCCGGACAGGAAAGTATGGCTACACCTTC. Translated, it gives CASSSRTGKYGYTF. Filled out from reference TRBV7-3 and TRBJ1-2, the complete variable domain reads GAGVSQTPSNKVTEKGKYVELRCDPISGHTALYWYRQSLGQGPEFLIYFQGTGAADDSGLPNDRFFAVRPEGSVSTLKIQRTERGDSAVYLCASSSRTGKYGYTFGSGTRLTVV.